This T cell receptor (beta chain) was documented in a study of T cell responses to AZD1222 COVID-19 vaccine. The protocol was immunoSEQ multiplex PCR, while the TCRdb copy is restricted to in-frame clones and leaves out a portion. Of roughly 140,000 clones listed, 85% to 95% were seen once; the top ten hold around 12%. Unmatched junction bases numbered 7, after V lost 8 bases and J lost 3 bases. The CDR3 loop spans 13 amino acids. Per the germline V gene, CDR1 is SNHLY and CDR2 is FYNNEI. Here the sequenced sample was peripheral blood, taken after recovery from COVID-19. The V and J genes are TRBV2 and TRBJ2-7; 7 bases agree with TRBD2. The source of this sequence is an adult who had recovered from COVID-19. CDR3 residues: CASAGEGFYEQYF. As DNA, the CDR3 is TGTGCCAGCGCGGGGGAGGGCTTCTACGAGCAGTACTTC.